At least ten counts were recorded for the clone carrying this TCR beta chain. What it binds is not known. Exclusion of patients followed from uncontrolled infection, other autoimmune disease, pregnancy or lactation. The sample originates from a study of T cells in Graves' hyperthyroidism and ophthalmopathy. About the study: Any treatment followed the collection of peripheral blood at initial diagnosis.

This CDR3 has 13 amino acids. Deletions cut 2 bases from V and 7 bases from J, with 9 bases between. CDR1 is KGHSH and CDR2 is LQKENI in the germline V gene. Study-level points and caveats: The model identified upcoming ophthalmopathy a median approximately six months ahead of onset. A 13 V-J model separated ophthalmopathy from stable hyperthyroidism.

From RNA transcripts, TCR beta CDR3 regions were amplified. RT-PCR in the first round (using the HTBI primer set) targeted the TCR CDR3. TCRdb fed the multiplex PCR reads into MiXCR, producing one record per CDR3 protein. The sample has hundreds of thousands of distinct CDR3 sequences; 13% to 15% are singletons. Sequences were obtained from blood. This TCR was recovered from a woman aged 18-29 years with Graves' hyperthyroidism. The V gene is TRBV18, the J gene TRBJ2-1; TRBD1 might be the D (5 bases). CDR3 coding DNA: TGTGCCAGCTCACCAACAGGCCCTAATGAGCAGTTCTTC. Protein sequence: CASSPTGPNEQFF.